Listed here is a single T cell receptor beta chain. The source of the sample is a study of blood T cell repertoires in COVID-19. Germline loops: CDR1 SGHDN, CDR2 FVKESK. The CDR3 covers 13 residues. TCRdb keeps only in-frame clones here, not all; method: immunoSEQ multiplex PCR. This sample has under 100,000 clones, with around nine tenths found just once. The TCR was taken from a man younger than 40 with acute or convalescent COVID-19. Sequenced input: peripheral blood. The chain couples TRBV14 to TRBJ2-5; 7 positions agree with TRBD2. TRBJ2-7 matches the DNA end more closely, so the J call is doubtful. For the CDR3, the DNA is TGTGCCAGCAGCTTTCTAGCGGAGAACGAGCAGTACTTC. It yields the protein CASSFLAENEQYF.